The next 7 T cell receptor beta chains were all read from a single sample in a study of T-cell reconstitution after alpha-beta-depleted transplantation in children. This sample's TCRbeta library carried unique molecular identifier barcodes. TCRdb passed the PCR reads through MiXCR, listing each CDR3 protein once. The top ten hold about 0.77% of the sample, which has around 700,000 distinct CDR3 sequences, 13% seen once. The sequencing here drew on PBMCs, taken before TCRalphabeta/CD19-depleted stem cell transplant. The receptor set was obtained from a girl under 10 years old with congenital amegakaryocytic thrombocytopenia, due to receive a stem cell transplant.

This clonotype occurred a few times. The V call is TRBV20-1, the J call TRBJ1-1; 9 positions match TRBD1. The CDR3 length is 18 residues. Germline CDR1 DFQATT, CDR2 SNEGSKA (reference sequence). J lost 8 bases, V lost 2 bases, and 21 bases had no gene match. CDR3 sequence reads: CSARPLGGTDRGPIEAFF. The CDR3, as DNA: TGCAGTGCTAGACCTCTTGGGGGGACGGACAGGGGACCCATAGAAGCTTTCTTT.

This clonotype occurred many times. V is TRBV20-1 and J is TRBJ2-1; D is ambiguous. The CDR3 is made up of 13 amino acids. Trimming cost V 1 base and J 2 bases, with 6 bases left between them. CDR1 DFQATT and CDR2 SNEGSKA come from the germline V gene (reference sequence). The DNA for the CDR3 is TGCAGTGCTAGAGCCCCCGCCTACAATGAGCAGTTCTTC. It is translated as CSARAPAYNEQFF.

The table lists this clonotype with many counts. This chain uses TRBV12-3 or TRBV12-4 with TRBJ1-1; D gene unclear. The CDR3 totals 13 residues. V dropped 9 bases and J dropped 1 base, with 12 bases sitting between them. Here the CDR3 DNA reads TGTGCCAGTGCCCCCCTGACGAACACTGAAGCTTTCTTT. It specifies CASAPLTNTEAFF.

This clonotype was picked up many times. The V gene is TRBV3-1, the J gene TRBJ2-7, with D perhaps matching TRBD2 (5 bases). Between the trimmed V and J ends, which lost 3 bases and 3 bases, there was a span of 15 bases. There are 15 residues in the CDR3. Germline V gene data show CDR1 as LGHDT and CDR2 as YNNKEL (reference sequence). CDR3 amino acids: CASSQTYEGVYEQYF. The CDR3 region has the DNA TGTGCCAGCAGCCAGACTTACGAGGGAGTCTACGAGCAGTACTTC.

There are many counts of this clonotype. This rearrangement joins TRBV28 to TRBJ1-1; D unclear. There are 12 residues in the CDR3. Per the germline V gene, CDR1 is MDHEN and CDR2 is SYDVKM. The V and J ends lost 0 bases and 3 bases respectively, with 2 bases between them. The CDR3 DNA sequence: TGTGCCAGCAGTTTATGGGACACTGAAGCTTTCTTT. Its protein is CASSLWDTEAFF.

This clonotype was counted only a few times. The V call is TRBV7-9, the J call TRBJ2-2; D remains ambiguous. The germline V and J ends were trimmed by 5 bases and 2 bases, with 6 bases remaining between them. There are 13 residues in the CDR3. Per germline, CDR1 SEHNR and CDR2 FQNEAQ (reference sequence). CDR3 loop: CASSALNTGELFF. As DNA, the CDR3 is TGTGCCAGCAGCGCGCTAAACACCGGGGAGCTGTTTTTT.

This clonotype was seen many times. This chain connects TRBV20-1 to TRBJ2-1, with 12 bases fitting TRBD2. The CDR3 extends over 14 amino acids. Germline CDR1 and CDR2: DFQATT and SNEGSKA (reference sequence). V gave up 6 bases and J gave up 10 bases; unmatched junction bases: 10. CDR3 nucleotide sequence: TGCAGTGCCGAGGGGACTAGCGGGTTCGGGGAGCAGTTCTTC. Translated: CSAEGTSGFGEQFF.